Sequencing of this T cell receptor (beta chain) was carried out in a study of cytomegalovirus exposure and HLA in healthy donors. Study-wide background: Earlier findings included nearly 120 million unique TCR beta sequences obtained from 150 million to 200 million T cells.

Notes on this clone: Its antigen is unidentified.

Study-level points and caveats: CMV serostatus stood as the only immune exposure information on hand. An analysis that came later showed most CMV-associated TCR beta chains appearing HLA-restricted. In a later analysis, parvovirus B19, influenza, CMV and Epstein-Barr virus appeared linked to several top co-occurrence clusters.

The study ran its PCR with 60 Vbeta and 13 Jbeta primers. The repertoire was sequenced with immunoSEQ multiplex PCR; TCRdb's copy has only in-frame clones and lacks some. The table shows some 150,000 clones, with 76% occurring only once. The CDR3 length is 13 residues. Looked up from germline, CDR1 is SGHVS and CDR2 is FQNEAQ. With 5 bases clipped from V and 8 bases from J, the junction kept 5 bases outside the gene matches. V gene TRBV7-8 combines with J gene TRBJ2-1; TRBD1 aligns across 8 bases. The sample comprised PBMCs. This receptor was obtained from a woman aged 35 to 49 in good health and CMV-seronegative. The CDR3 DNA reads as TGTGCCAGCAGCCCGGACAGGGCCCATGAGCAGTTCTTC. Amino acid sequence: CASSPDRAHEQFF.